This TCR beta chain was retrieved from a study of blood T cell repertoires in COVID-19. Study-level information: Samples of COVID-19 (acute and convalescent) were obtained from the United States, Italy and Spain.

Germline CDR1 is LNHDA and CDR2 is SQIVND (reference sequence). The CDR3 runs 12 residues. Repertoires were generated with immunoSEQ multiplex PCR, while TCRdb's copy carries only in-frame clones and drops some. In the table there are approximately 170,000 clones, around 74% of which are singletons. The table lists this clone with a few counts. Sequence at one end of the junction differs from germline and may be a read error. Sequencing was performed on peripheral blood. This sequence joins TRBV19 and TRBJ1-5, with 7 positions matching TRBD1. This TCR was sampled from a woman at least 80 years old with acute or convalescent COVID-19. CDR3 loop: CASSVDRSATNF. The CDR3 DNA is TGTGCCAGTAGTGTGGACAGGTCCGCCACGAATTTT.